These 13 T cell receptor beta chains were all obtained from the same sample, sequenced in a study of blood T cell repertoires in COVID-19. Some clones are missing from TCRdb's copy, which holds only in-frame ones; the method was immunoSEQ multiplex PCR. The sample holds 100,000 to 120,000 clones; around 90% are singletons and the top ten take 2% to 3%. The sample consisted of peripheral blood. The receptors were gathered from a human donor in a cohort sampled during active COVID-19.

This chain connects TRBV7-9 to TRBJ1-2; 8 bases are shared with TRBD1. The CDR3 has 13 residues. With 3 bases clipped from V and 4 bases from J, the junction kept 1 base outside the gene matches. CDR1 and CDR2 from the germline V gene are SEHNR and FQNEAQ (reference sequence). Written as DNA, the CDR3 is TGTGCCAGCAGCTTTCAGGGGGCCTATGGCTACACCTTC. Amino acid sequence: CASSFQGAYGYTF.

The chain carries TRBV29-1 and TRBJ2-7; TRBD2 matches 7 bases. Germline-derived CDR1 and CDR2 are SQVTM and ANQGSEA. With 4 bases clipped from V and 0 bases from J, the junction kept 6 bases outside the gene matches. There are 14 residues in the CDR3. DNA of the CDR3: TGCAGCGTTGGCGGTAGCGGGCCCTCCTACGAGCAGTACTTC. Translation gives CSVGGSGPSYEQYF.

The V and J genes are TRBV9 and TRBJ2-1; D is unresolved. Germline V CDR1 and CDR2: SGDLS, YYNGEE. The CDR3 has 14 residues. Trimming stripped 0 bases from V and 8 bases from J, with 12 bases between. The CDR3 DNA reads TGTGCCAGCAGCGTAGGCTCACTGTTCGATGAGCAGTTCTTC. Translated: CASSVGSLFDEQFF.

The chain combines TRBV7-8 with TRBJ1-4; maybe TRBD1 (6 bases). Trimming stripped 5 bases from V and 8 bases from J, with 12 bases between. CDR3 length: 13 residues. Germline-derived CDR1 and CDR2 are SGHVS and FQNEAQ. The CDR3 region has the DNA TGTGCCAGCAGCCAAGGACAGCGGGAAAAACTGTTTTTT. Protein: CASSQGQREKLFF.

The gene calls are TRBV11-2 and TRBJ1-4; 9 positions match TRBD1. The V and J ends lost 5 bases and 5 bases, in that order; junction bases with no gene match: 3. CDR3 length: 14 amino acids. Germline CDR1 SGHAT, CDR2 FQNNGV. The CDR3 here is CASSNRGPNEKLFF. The CDR3 DNA is TGTGCCAGCAGCAACAGGGGGCCCAATGAAAAACTGTTTTTT.

This rearrangement joins TRBV7-3 to TRBJ2-3, with 8 bases identical to TRBD2. The ends lost 5 bases at V and 0 bases at J; junction bases unmatched: 4. Germline V gene sequence: CDR1 SGHTA, CDR2 FQGTGA. This CDR3 is built from 15 residues. CDR3 amino acids: CASSTTSASTDTQYF. In DNA form, the CDR3 reads TGTGCCAGCAGCACGACTAGCGCAAGCACAGATACGCAGTATTTT.

This clone was counted once. V is TRBV15 and J is TRBJ1-3, with no clear D. The length of the CDR3 is 16 residues. From germline, CDR1 is LNHNV and CDR2 YYDKDF (reference sequence). Trimming left V 1 base short and J 5 bases short, with 15 bases between. The CDR3 reads CATSRVVSVYRNTIYF. The CDR3 DNA reads as TGTGCCACCAGCAGAGTCGTCTCGGTGTATCGAAACACCATATATTTT.

The chain links TRBV7-9 to TRBJ2-7; D not resolved. The V and J ends lost 1 base and 0 bases respectively, with 4 bases between them. This CDR3 has 13 residues. The V gene's germline CDR1 is SEHNR and CDR2 FQNEAQ (reference sequence). CDR3 amino acids: CASSLESSYEQYF. Written as DNA, the CDR3 is TGTGCCAGCAGCTTAGAGAGCTCCTACGAGCAGTACTTC.

The chain recombines TRBV7-9 with TRBJ2-1, with TRBD2 identical over 14 bases. The CDR3 is made up of 21 amino acids. Per germline, CDR1 SEHNR and CDR2 FQNEAQ (reference sequence). V was pared by 5 bases and J by 0 bases, with 15 bases of the junction left unmatched. As DNA, the CDR3 is TGTGCCAGCAGCCGGGTTCAACTGACTAGCGGGAGGGTTAGCTCCTACAATGAGCAGTTCTTC. It translates to CASSRVQLTSGRVSSYNEQFF.

The chain has TRBV2 and TRBJ2-4; D may be TRBD1 (6 bases). Trimming stripped 8 bases from V and 7 bases from J, with 15 bases between. Germline V gene sequence: CDR1 SNHLY, CDR2 FYNNEI. The CDR3 consists of 13 residues. The CDR3 nucleotides are TGTGCCAGCGGGCAGGGGAACCCCAACATTCAGTACTTC. Translated: CASGQGNPNIQYF.

The CDR3 region is CASRDRTGEGGYTF. Written as DNA, the CDR3 is TGTGCCAGCAGGGACCGGACAGGGGAGGGCGGCTACACCTTC. V usage is TRBV6-5 and J usage is TRBJ1-2; 9 nucleotides line up with TRBD1. This CDR3 has 14 amino acids. Germline V gene data show CDR1 as MNHEY and CDR2 as SVGAGI. V gave up 6 bases and J gave up 8 bases; unmatched junction bases: 10.

This clone was counted a single time. The chain has TRBV28 and TRBJ2-7; maybe TRBD1 (5 bases). From germline, CDR1 is MDHEN and CDR2 SYDVKM. The V and J ends lost 5 bases and 2 bases respectively, with 19 bases between them. The CDR3 is made up of 16 amino acids. The CDR3 coding sequence is TGTGCCAGCAGTCCCCTACAGTCACGGACAACCTACGAGCAGTACTTC. This encodes CASSPLQSRTTYEQYF. The full variable domain, with the rest looked up from reference TRBV28 and TRBJ2-7, is DVKVTQSSRYLVKRTGEKVFLECVQDMDHENMFWYRQDPGLGLRLIYFSYDVKMKEKGDIPEGYSVSREKKERFSLILESASTNQTSMYLCASSPLQSRTTYEQYFGPGTRLTVT.

The genes are TRBV28 and TRBJ2-5, with D maybe TRBD2 (6 bases). CDR3 length equals 15 residues. Trimming shortened V by 6 bases and J by 1 base, and 15 bases separated the two germline ends. In germline, CDR1 is MDHEN, CDR2 SYDVKM. CDR3 sequence: CASRGQGAGQETQYF. In DNA form, the CDR3 reads TGTGCCAGCAGGGGGCAGGGAGCGGGCCAAGAGACCCAGTACTTC.